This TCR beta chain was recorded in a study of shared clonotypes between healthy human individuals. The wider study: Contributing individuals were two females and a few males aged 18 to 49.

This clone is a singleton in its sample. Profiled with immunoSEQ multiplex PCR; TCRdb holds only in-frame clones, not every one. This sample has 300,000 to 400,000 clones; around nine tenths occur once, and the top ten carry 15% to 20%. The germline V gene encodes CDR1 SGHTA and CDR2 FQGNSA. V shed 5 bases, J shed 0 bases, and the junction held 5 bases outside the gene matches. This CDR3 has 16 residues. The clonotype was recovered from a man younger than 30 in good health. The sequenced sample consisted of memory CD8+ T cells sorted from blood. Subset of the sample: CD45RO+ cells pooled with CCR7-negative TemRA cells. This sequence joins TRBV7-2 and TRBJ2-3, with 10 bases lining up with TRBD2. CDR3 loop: CASSPTSGPSTDTQYF. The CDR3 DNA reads TGTGCCAGCAGCCCGACTAGCGGGCCTAGCACAGATACGCAGTATTTT.